One sample yielded the 32 T cell receptor beta chains listed below, sequenced in a study of early T cells in non-severe SARS-CoV-2 infection. Each CDR3 protein gets one entry after TCRdb re-called the 5' RACE reads with MiXCR. The sample shows approximately 46,000 distinct CDR3 sequences, about 9.3% of them seen only once. Sequencing was performed on whole blood. The receptors were gathered from an adult who was a healthcare worker with PCR-confirmed SARS-CoV-2 infection or an uninfected control (not recorded which).

This clonotype was observed many times. The chain employs TRBV12-3 or TRBV12-4 and TRBJ2-1; TRBD2 is a possible D gene (5 bases). Trimming took 7 bases from V and 9 from J, leaving 19 bases between them. This CDR3 region has 14 residues. The CDR3 DNA sequence: TGTGCCAGCACAATGGCGAGCGGATTCGGTGAGCAGTTCTTC. This codes for CASTMASGFGEQFF.

This clonotype was detected many times. The rearrangement joins TRBV7-9 to TRBJ1-1; D not certain. The V and J ends lost 5 bases and 1 base respectively, with 14 bases between them. The germline gives CDR1 SEHNR, CDR2 FQNEAQ (reference sequence). This CDR3 contains 15 residues. CDR3 bases: TGTGCCAGCAGCCCCGATTGGACTCCGAACACTGAAGCTTTCTTT. It specifies CASSPDWTPNTEAFF.

This clonotype showed up many times. This sequence joins TRBV18 and TRBJ2-6, with D perhaps assigned TRBD1 or TRBD2 (7 bases each). The V gene lost 3 bases and the J gene lost 0 bases, with 18 bases spanning the gap. This CDR3 has 19 amino acids. The germline V gene has CDR1 KGHSH and CDR2 LQKENI. The DNA for the CDR3 is TGTGCCAGCTCACCGAGCGGGACAGCATTTAGCTCTGGGGCCAACGTCCTGACTTTC. It encodes CASSPSGTAFSSGANVLTF.

This clonotype was picked up many times. The chain employs TRBV29-1 and TRBJ2-2; tentative D call: TRBD1 (6 bases). This CDR3 contains 14 residues. Trimming shortened V by 5 bases and J by 1 base, and 11 bases separated the two germline ends. Germline-derived CDR1 and CDR2 are SQVTM and ANQGSEA. DNA of the CDR3: TGCAGCGTTAGGGGGACGGGGAACACCGGGGAGCTGTTTTTT. Translation: CSVRGTGNTGELFF.

This clonotype came up a few times. The rearrangement links TRBV20-1 to TRBJ2-3, with a possible D match to TRBD2 (6 bases). V lost 7 bases, J lost 6 bases, and 20 bases lay in between. The CDR3 covers 14 residues. Germline V gives CDR1 DFQATT, CDR2 SNEGSKA (reference sequence). The CDR3 DNA is TGCAGTGGATCTAGCGCACCCCCCCGGGATACGCAGTATTTT. Protein sequence: CSGSSAPPRDTQYF.

In this sample, this clonotype turned up many times. J is TRBJ1-2 and V is TRBV28; tentative D call: TRBD1 (5 bases). Germline V gives CDR1 MDHEN, CDR2 SYDVKM. This CDR3 comprises 12 residues. V shed 7 bases and J shed 8 bases, with 14 bases lying between them. DNA for the CDR3: TGTGCCAGCAAGGGGATTCGAGCAGGCTACACCTTC. This codes for CASKGIRAGYTF.

In this sample, this clonotype turned up many times. This sequence joins TRBV7-2 and TRBJ1-4, with D unresolved. The germline V gene encodes CDR1 SGHTA and CDR2 FQGNSA. The germline V and J ends were trimmed by 5 bases and 8 bases, with 18 bases remaining between them. This CDR3 is built from 15 residues. CDR3 amino acids: CASSPPGVPREKLFF. The CDR3 nucleotides are TGTGCCAGCAGCCCCCCCGGGGTTCCGCGGGAAAAACTGTTTTTT.

This clonotype was found a few times. V is TRBV3-1 and J is TRBJ2-4; D is unresolved. CDR3 length: 12 amino acids. Germline V gives CDR1 LGHDT, CDR2 YNNKEL (reference sequence). Trimming took 0 bases from V and 4 from J, leaving 1 base between them. The CDR3 sequence is CASSQDKNIQYF. The CDR3 coding sequence is TGTGCCAGCAGCCAAGATAAAAACATTCAGTACTTC. Full variable domain (missing parts from reference TRBV3-1 and TRBJ2-4): DTAVSQTPKYLVTQMGNDKSIKCEQNLGHDTMYWYKQDSKKFLKIMFSYNNKELIINETVPNRFSPKSPDKAHLNLHINSLELGDSAVYFCASSQDKNIQYFGAGTRLSVL.

The chain combines TRBV7-6 with TRBJ2-2; TRBD1 might be the D (5 bases). Germline CDR1 is SGHVS and CDR2 is FNYEAQ. V was trimmed by 8 bases and J by 7 bases, leaving 11 bases between them. This CDR3 comprises 12 residues. The CDR3 loop is CASLRAVGELFF. The DNA for the CDR3 is TGTGCCAGCCTCAGGGCAGTCGGGGAGCTGTTTTTT.

This clonotype was seen ten or more times. This chain joins TRBV7-8 and TRBJ1-5; D not certain. The germline CDR1 and CDR2 sequences are SGHVS and FQNEAQ. This CDR3 region has 14 residues. Trimming took 5 bases from V and 1 from J, leaving 9 bases between them. The CDR3 sequence: CASSPSSSNQPQHF. Written as DNA, the CDR3 is TGTGCCAGCAGCCCGTCGAGCAGCAATCAGCCCCAGCATTTT.

This clonotype was seen at least ten times. The chain carries TRBV5-1 and TRBJ1-1; possibly TRBD1 for D (6 bases). The ends were cut back, 0 bases at V and 3 bases at J, with 12 bases in the middle. The length of the CDR3 is 15 residues. The germline V gene encodes CDR1 SGHRS and CDR2 YFSETQ. The CDR3 sequence: CASSLGGSGDTEAFF. The CDR3 nucleotides are TGCGCCAGCAGCTTGGGTGGGTCAGGGGACACTGAAGCTTTCTTT.

This clonotype came up many times. This chain joins TRBV6-1 and TRBJ1-1; no clear D. Germline V gene sequence: CDR1 MNHNS, CDR2 SASEGT. The V end lost 0 bases, the J end lost 1 base, and 3 bases lay between the germline ends. This CDR3 comprises 13 residues. The CDR3, as DNA: TGTGCCAGCAGTGAAGCAAGGAACACTGAAGCTTTCTTT. Protein sequence: CASSEARNTEAFF.

This clonotype was seen a handful of times. This chain connects TRBV28 to TRBJ1-2, with 9 nucleotides matching TRBD1. Germline loops: CDR1 MDHEN, CDR2 SYDVKM. The ends lost 6 bases at V and 1 base at J; junction bases unmatched: 18. The CDR3 runs to 19 residues. Here the CDR3 reads CASSGDPTGGKEYNYGYTF. CDR3 DNA sequence: TGTGCCAGCAGCGGGGATCCGACAGGGGGAAAGGAATATAACTATGGCTACACCTTC.

This clonotype was seen ten or more times. The chain joins TRBV19 to TRBJ2-5; 14 positions match TRBD2. From germline, CDR1 is LNHDA and CDR2 SQIVND (reference sequence). Trimming took 5 bases from V and 4 from J; bases not matched to a gene: 15. The CDR3 length is 19 residues. CDR3 amino acids: CASSHPRLAGGFSGETQYF. In DNA form, the CDR3 reads TGTGCCAGTAGTCACCCTCGACTAGCGGGAGGGTTCAGTGGAGAGACCCAGTACTTC.

This clonotype was counted ten times or more. The J gene is TRBJ2-7, the V gene TRBV28; TRBD2 matches 7 bases. V dropped 4 bases and J dropped 0; count of bases not matched to a gene: 15. The CDR3 spans 18 residues. Germline V CDR1 and CDR2: MDHEN, SYDVKM. CDR3 DNA: TGTGCCAGCAGTTCCCCCGGACTAGGCCCCTTAAGCTCCTACGAGCAGTACTTC. Its translation: CASSSPGLGPLSSYEQYF.

This chain connects TRBV7-2 to TRBJ2-7; D is perhaps TRBD2 (5 bases). CDR3 length equals 15 residues. Between the trimmed V and J ends, which lost 2 bases and 4 bases, there was a span of 15 bases. Per the germline V gene, CDR1 is SGHTA and CDR2 is FQGNSA. DNA for the CDR3: TGTGCCAGCAGCTTAATAATAGGGAGTCCGTACGAGCAGTACTTC. Translation gives CASSLIIGSPYEQYF.

This clonotype was seen many times. The CDR3, as DNA: TGCAGTGCTGACACGACTAGCGGTACTACTAGCACAGATACGCAGTATTTT. This translates into CSADTTSGTTSTDTQYF. The rearrangement links TRBV20-1 to TRBJ2-3; TRBD2 matches at 9 bases. The CDR3 runs to 17 residues. Germline V CDR1 and CDR2: DFQATT, SNEGSKA (reference sequence). V lost 5 bases, J lost 0 bases, and 12 bases stayed unmatched.

The sample holds many counts of this clonotype. The chain recombines TRBV11-2 with TRBJ2-1, with 8 bases lining up with TRBD1. V dropped 5 bases and J dropped 8; count of bases not matched to a gene: 11. The CDR3 sequence is 15 residues long. Germline assignment: CDR1 SGHAT and CDR2 FQNNGV. CDR3 nucleotides: TGTGCCAGCAGCGTCGGGACAGGCGTCCAGGATGAGCAGTTCTTC. It encodes CASSVGTGVQDEQFF.

This clonotype came up many times. V usage is TRBV24-1 and J usage is TRBJ2-3; TRBD1 matches at 8 bases. The CDR3 contains 15 residues. From germline, CDR1 is KGHDR and CDR2 SFDVKD. V shed 4 bases and J 4 bases; nucleotides not matched to a gene: 6. CDR3 region: CATSDYGQGADTQYF. The CDR3 nucleotides read TGTGCCACCAGTGACTACGGACAGGGCGCAGATACGCAGTATTTT.

This clonotype was recorded many times. The chain carries TRBV14 and TRBJ1-1; no reliable D call. Germline V lookup: CDR1 SGHDN, CDR2 FVKESK. V dropped 2 bases and J dropped 5 bases, with 9 bases sitting between them. This CDR3 is built from 13 residues. The CDR3 bases are TGTGCCAGCAGCCAAAAAACGGGGACTGAAGCTTTCTTT. This translates into CASSQKTGTEAFF.

This clonotype came up many times. CDR3 in DNA: TGTGCCAGCAGTGTCCTGCCACCGGGACTAGCGGGACACGAGCAGTACTTC. This sequence encodes CASSVLPPGLAGHEQYF. The chain employs TRBV6-1 and TRBJ2-7, with 13 bases that match TRBD2. This CDR3 has 17 amino acids. Per germline, CDR1 MNHNS and CDR2 SASEGT. V was pared by 4 bases and J by 5 bases, with 11 bases of the junction left unmatched.

This rearrangement joins TRBV11-2 to TRBJ2-4; D is uncertain. The CDR3 spans 11 residues. Germline values: CDR1 SGHAT, CDR2 FQNNGV. The germline V and J ends were trimmed by 2 bases and 7 bases, with 3 bases remaining between them. Here the CDR3 reads CASSLHNIQYF. The DNA for the CDR3 is TGTGCCAGCAGCTTACATAACATTCAGTACTTC.

Ten or more counts support this clonotype. V gene TRBV2 combines with J gene TRBJ1-5; weak D call: TRBD1 (5 bases). The CDR3 contains 13 residues. V was shortened by 3 bases and J by 2 bases, with 5 bases between the two germline ends. CDR1 is SNHLY, CDR2 FYNNEI, per germline. The CDR3 sequence is CASSDRGNQPQHF. CDR3 DNA sequence: TGTGCCAGCAGTGACAGGGGCAATCAGCCCCAGCATTTT.

The V call is TRBV12-3 or TRBV12-4, the J call TRBJ2-7; 7 bases align to TRBD2. The V gene end was trimmed by 7 bases and the J gene end by 7 bases; junction bases not matched to a gene: 13. The CDR3 length is 14 residues. The CDR3, as DNA: TGTGCCAGCAACCTAGGAAGCGGGACTGTTGAGCAGTACTTC. Protein product: CASNLGSGTVEQYF.

This clonotype was picked up a small number of times. CDR3 sequence: CASSLRTSGDSPLHF. In nucleotides, the CDR3 is TGTGCCAGCAGTTTACGGACAAGCGGGGATTCACCCCTCCACTTT. V is TRBV27 and J is TRBJ1-6; TRBD1 is a possible D gene (5 bases). V dropped 2 bases and J dropped 8 bases, with 13 bases sitting between them. From germline, CDR1 is MNHEY and CDR2 SMNVEV (reference sequence). This CDR3 is built from 15 residues.

This clonotype was observed many times. The V call is TRBV24-1, the J call TRBJ2-5; D might be TRBD2 (6 bases). The CDR3 runs to 14 residues. With 3 bases removed from V and 0 bases from J, the gap between germline ends came to 7 bases. Per the germline V gene, CDR1 is KGHDR and CDR2 is SFDVKD. The CDR3 sequence: CATSDRDYQETQYF. DNA of the CDR3: TGTGCCACCAGTGATCGGGACTACCAAGAGACCCAGTACTTC.

This clonotype turned up a few times. The chain couples TRBV28 to TRBJ2-1; unclear D gene. The V and J ends lost 5 bases and 1 base respectively, with 9 bases between them. Per germline, CDR1 MDHEN and CDR2 SYDVKM. The CDR3 length is 14 residues. Here the CDR3 reads CASSLPGSYNEQFF. CDR3 DNA sequence: TGTGCCAGCAGTCTCCCCGGGTCCTACAATGAGCAGTTCTTC. Filled out from reference TRBV28 and TRBJ2-1, the complete variable domain reads DVKVTQSSRYLVKRTGEKVFLECVQDMDHENMFWYRQDPGLGLRLIYFSYDVKMKEKGDIPEGYSVSREKKERFSLILESASTNQTSMYLCASSLPGSYNEQFFGPGTRLTVL.

This clonotype was seen repeatedly, ten times or more. This chain connects TRBV18 to TRBJ2-7; 8 bases agree with TRBD2. Looked up from germline, CDR1 is KGHSH and CDR2 is LQKENI. The CDR3 sequence is 13 residues long. Trimming at V came to 8 bases and at J to 4 bases, leaving 7 bases not matched to a gene. CDR3 sequence (DNA): TGTGCCAGCAAAGGACTAGCAACATACGAGCAGTACTTC. It translates to CASKGLATYEQYF.

This clonotype was detected a few times. This rearrangement joins TRBV6-2 or TRBV6-3 to TRBJ1-6, with unresolved D. Per the germline V gene, CDR1 is MNHEY and CDR2 is SVGEGT. The CDR3 length is 16 residues. V lost 0 bases and J 4 bases, leaving 10 bases between the germline ends. The CDR3 region is CASSYSDPAYNSPLHF. CDR3 DNA sequence: TGTGCCAGCAGTTACTCGGATCCAGCTTATAATTCACCCCTCCACTTT.

This clonotype was found a few times. The chain carries TRBV9 and TRBJ2-1; 8 bases are shared with TRBD1. This CDR3 comprises 13 residues. Germline-derived CDR1 and CDR2 are SGDLS and YYNGEE. V was clipped by 4 bases and J by 7 bases; unmatched bases: 4. The CDR3 DNA follows: TGTGCCAGCAGCCTTAGACAGGGGAATGAGCAGTTCTTC. This translates into CASSLRQGNEQFF.

This clonotype came up a few times. The V and J genes are TRBV20-1 and TRBJ2-1; 11 positions agree with TRBD2. V gave up 0 bases and J gave up 1 base; unmatched junction bases: 5. The CDR3 loop spans 17 amino acids. From germline, CDR1 is DFQATT and CDR2 SNEGSKA (reference sequence). The CDR3: CSARDPGTSGSYNEQFF. The CDR3 coding sequence is TGCAGTGCTAGAGATCCCGGGACTAGCGGTTCCTACAATGAGCAGTTCTTC.

The chain recombines TRBV12-3 or TRBV12-4 with TRBJ1-1; D ambiguous. The V end lost 6 bases, the J end lost 0 bases, and 8 bases lay between the germline ends. CDR3 size: 13 residues. CDR3 residues: CASSNGMNTEAFF. The CDR3 DNA sequence: TGTGCCAGCAGCAACGGCATGAACACTGAAGCTTTCTTT.